The 10 T cell receptor beta chains below all came from one sample that was sequenced in a study of T cells in Graves' hyperthyroidism and ophthalmopathy. RNA transcripts were the template for amplifying TCR beta CDR3 regions. The HTBI primer set was used in a first-round RT-PCR of the TCR CDR3. TCRdb passed the multiplex PCR reads through MiXCR, listing each CDR3 protein once. Seen here are approximately 270,000 distinct CDR3 sequences, approximately 14% observed once, and the top ten hold about 14%. The sample taken for sequencing was blood. These receptors came from a woman between 35 and 50 years old with Graves' hyperthyroidism that later progressed to Graves' ophthalmopathy.

This clonotype was found many times. This chain uses TRBV28 with TRBJ2-7; 10 bases match TRBD2. This CDR3 region has 14 residues. With 5 bases clipped from V and 3 bases from J, the junction kept 4 bases outside the gene matches. Per the germline V gene, CDR1 is MDHEN and CDR2 is SYDVKM. This CDR3 is CASSLSGGGYEQYF. In DNA, the CDR3 is TGTGCCAGCAGTCTAAGCGGGGGGGGCTACGAGCAGTACTTC. Combining the CDR3 with reference TRBV28 and TRBJ2-7 gives the whole variable domain DVKVTQSSRYLVKRTGEKVFLECVQDMDHENMFWYRQDPGLGLRLIYFSYDVKMKEKGDIPEGYSVSREKKERFSLILESASTNQTSMYLCASSLSGGGYEQYFGPGTRLTVT.

This clonotype came up many times. V gene TRBV7-9 combines with J gene TRBJ1-1; D is ambiguous. CDR3 length: 14 residues. Germline CDR1 reads SEHNR; CDR2 reads FQNEAQ (reference sequence). Deletions cut 1 base from V and 4 bases from J, with 10 bases between. The CDR3: CASSLGGLVTEAFF. As DNA, the CDR3 is TGTGCCAGCAGCTTAGGAGGGTTGGTCACTGAAGCTTTCTTT.

This clonotype appeared a few times. The chain carries TRBV4-1 and TRBJ2-1; D is perhaps TRBD1 or TRBD2 (5 bases each). The CDR3 runs 15 residues. The V gene's germline CDR1 is MGHRA and CDR2 YSYEKL. V lost 6 bases and J 6 bases, leaving 18 bases between the germline ends. CDR3 amino acids: CASSHDGDGGNEQFF. The CDR3 DNA reads as TGCGCCAGCAGTCATGACGGAGATGGGGGCAATGAGCAGTTCTTC.

This clonotype was counted many times. The chain links TRBV28 to TRBJ1-2, with D perhaps matching TRBD1 (6 bases). From germline, CDR1 is MDHEN and CDR2 SYDVKM. There are 16 residues in the CDR3. V lost 2 bases, J lost 5 bases, and 18 bases lay in between. The CDR3 DNA follows: TGTGCCAGCAGTTTACCCCGGACAGAACTTATATATGGCTACACCTTC. Encoded protein: CASSLPRTELIYGYTF.

This chain links TRBV19 with TRBJ2-7, with 14 nucleotides matching TRBD2. V lost 3 bases, J lost 7 bases, and 8 bases stayed unmatched. The germline V gene encodes CDR1 LNHDA and CDR2 SQIVND (reference sequence). The CDR3 length is 16 residues. The CDR3 loop reads CASSMGLAGVPGEQYF. CDR3 nucleotide sequence: TGTGCCAGTAGTATGGGACTAGCGGGAGTACCGGGGGAGCAGTACTTC.

The rearrangement links TRBV24-1 to TRBJ2-7; 9 bases are a match to TRBD1. Germline V CDR1 and CDR2: KGHDR, SFDVKD. The CDR3 covers 14 residues. The J segment lost 5 bases and the V segment lost 3 bases, leaving 4 bases of the junction unmatched. The CDR3 here is CATSDPTGGDEQYF. The CDR3 nucleotides read TGTGCCACCAGTGATCCGACAGGGGGGGACGAGCAGTACTTC.

This chain joins TRBV7-9 and TRBJ1-4; TRBD1 aligns across 8 bases. This CDR3 has 16 residues. The ends lost 9 bases at V and 4 bases at J; junction bases unmatched: 13. Germline CDR1 reads SEHNR; CDR2 reads FQNEAQ (reference sequence). The CDR3 protein is CASSGGPGQDNEKLFF. The CDR3 coding sequence is TGTGCCAGTTCTGGCGGGCCGGGACAGGATAATGAAAAACTGTTTTTT.

This clonotype appeared many times. This chain connects TRBV5-1 to TRBJ1-1, with D uncertain. Germline CDR1 is SGHRS and CDR2 is YFSETQ. This CDR3 has 15 residues. The V end was cut by 4 bases, the J end by 0 bases, with 13 bases between. CDR3 DNA: TGCGCCAGCAGCCAAGGACGGAGAGTGAACACTGAAGCTTTCTTT. Amino acid sequence: CASSQGRRVNTEAFF. Complete variable domain (other parts from reference TRBV5-1 and TRBJ1-1): KAGVTQTPRYLIKTRGQQVTLSCSPISGHRSVSWYQQTPGQGLQFLFEYFSETQRNKGNFPGRFSGRQFSNSRSEMNVSTLELGDSALYLCASSQGRRVNTEAFFGQGTRLTVV.

This clonotype occurred many times. The chain joins TRBV6-5 to TRBJ2-7; maybe TRBD2 (5 bases). CDR1 and CDR2 from the germline V gene are MNHEY and SVGAGI. The CDR3 consists of 15 residues. Deletions cut 2 bases from V and 7 bases from J, with 18 bases between. The CDR3 here is CASSYTNPPRGEQYF. CDR3 DNA sequence: TGTGCCAGCAGTTACACGAATCCCCCTCGAGGGGAGCAGTACTTC.

This clonotype appeared many times. V usage is TRBV7-9 and J usage is TRBJ1-2, with D unresolved. CDR1 is SEHNR, CDR2 FQNEAQ, per germline (reference sequence). The CDR3 loop spans 12 amino acids. Trimming took off 7 bases at V and 6 bases at J, with 12 bases between the two ends. CDR3 sequence (DNA): TGTGCCAGCACCTTGGGGAGGGATGGCTACACCTTC. Translation: CASTLGRDGYTF.